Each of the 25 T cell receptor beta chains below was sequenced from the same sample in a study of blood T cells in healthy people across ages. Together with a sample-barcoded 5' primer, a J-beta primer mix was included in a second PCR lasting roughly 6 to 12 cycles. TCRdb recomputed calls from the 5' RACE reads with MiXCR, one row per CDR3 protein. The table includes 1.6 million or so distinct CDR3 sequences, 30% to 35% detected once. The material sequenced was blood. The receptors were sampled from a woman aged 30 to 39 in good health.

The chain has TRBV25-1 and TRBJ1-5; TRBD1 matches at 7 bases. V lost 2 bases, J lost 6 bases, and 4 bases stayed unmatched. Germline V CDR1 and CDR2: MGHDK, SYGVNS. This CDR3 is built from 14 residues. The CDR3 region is CASSETGEGQPQHF. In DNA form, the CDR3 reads TGTGCCAGCAGTGAAACAGGGGAAGGTCAGCCCCAGCATTTT. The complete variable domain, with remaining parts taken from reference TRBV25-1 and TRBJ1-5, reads EADIYQTPRYLVIGTGKKITLECSQTMGHDKMYWYQQDPGMELHLIHYSYGVNSTEKGDLSSESTVSRIRTEHFPLTLESARPSHTSQYLCASSETGEGQPQHFGDGTRLSIL.

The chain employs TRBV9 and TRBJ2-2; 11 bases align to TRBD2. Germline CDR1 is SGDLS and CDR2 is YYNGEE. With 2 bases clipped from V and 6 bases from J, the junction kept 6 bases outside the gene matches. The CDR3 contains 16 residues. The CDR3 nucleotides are TGTGCCAGCAGCGTGTCTAGCGGGAGGAAGTCCGGGGAGCTGTTTTTT. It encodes CASSVSSGRKSGELFF.

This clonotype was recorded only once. CDR3 protein: CASRVLYRAGFYNEQFF. CDR3 nucleotide sequence: TGTGCCAGCAGGGTGCTTTACCGGGCGGGATTCTACAATGAGCAGTTCTTC. This chain uses TRBV28 with TRBJ2-1, with D possibly TRBD2 on 6 matching bases. The germline CDR1 and CDR2 sequences are MDHEN and SYDVKM. CDR3 size: 17 residues. V was pared by 6 bases and J by 3 bases, with 21 bases between.

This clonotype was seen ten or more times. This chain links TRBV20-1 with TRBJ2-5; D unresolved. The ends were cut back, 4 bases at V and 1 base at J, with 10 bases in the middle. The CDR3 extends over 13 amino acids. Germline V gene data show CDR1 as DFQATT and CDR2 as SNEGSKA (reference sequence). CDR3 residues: CSATDVSQETQYF. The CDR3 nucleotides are TGCAGTGCTACGGACGTAAGCCAAGAGACCCAGTACTTC.

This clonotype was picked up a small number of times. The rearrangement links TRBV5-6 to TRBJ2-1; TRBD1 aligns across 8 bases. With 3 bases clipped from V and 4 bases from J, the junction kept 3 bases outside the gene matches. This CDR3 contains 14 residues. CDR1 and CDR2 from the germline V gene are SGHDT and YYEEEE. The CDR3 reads CASSYRGLYNEQFF. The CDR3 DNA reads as TGTGCCAGCAGCTACAGGGGGTTGTACAATGAGCAGTTCTTC.

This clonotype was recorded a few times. CDR3 sequence (DNA): TGCAGTGCTAGTGAGGGGGTGAACACTGAAGCTTTCTTT. Translating gives CSASEGVNTEAFF. The genes are TRBV20-1 and TRBJ1-1; a possible D gene is TRBD1 (6 bases). The CDR3 is 13 amino acids. Germline values: CDR1 DFQATT, CDR2 SNEGSKA (reference sequence). Trimming shortened V by 3 bases and J by 0 bases, and 8 bases separated the two germline ends.

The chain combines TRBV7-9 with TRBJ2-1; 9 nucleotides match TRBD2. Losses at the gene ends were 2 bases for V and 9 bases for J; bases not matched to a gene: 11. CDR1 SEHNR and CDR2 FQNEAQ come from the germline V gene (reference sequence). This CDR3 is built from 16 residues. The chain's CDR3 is CASSLFPQREVPEQFF. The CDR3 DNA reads TGTGCCAGCAGCTTATTCCCCCAGCGGGAGGTTCCTGAGCAGTTCTTC.

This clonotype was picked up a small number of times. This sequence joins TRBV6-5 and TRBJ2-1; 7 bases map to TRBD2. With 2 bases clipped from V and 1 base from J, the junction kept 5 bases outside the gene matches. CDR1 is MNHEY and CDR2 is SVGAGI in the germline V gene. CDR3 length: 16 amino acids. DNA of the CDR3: TGTGCCAGCAGTTACGGAGCGGGGTGGTCCTACAATGAGCAGTTCTTC. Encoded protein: CASSYGAGWSYNEQFF.

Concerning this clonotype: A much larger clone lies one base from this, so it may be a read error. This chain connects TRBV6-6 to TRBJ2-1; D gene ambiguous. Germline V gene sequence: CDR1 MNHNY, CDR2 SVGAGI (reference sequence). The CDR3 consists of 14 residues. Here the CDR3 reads CASTGSSNYNGQFF. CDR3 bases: TGTGCCAGCACCGGATCGTCGAACTACAATGGGCAGTTCTTC.

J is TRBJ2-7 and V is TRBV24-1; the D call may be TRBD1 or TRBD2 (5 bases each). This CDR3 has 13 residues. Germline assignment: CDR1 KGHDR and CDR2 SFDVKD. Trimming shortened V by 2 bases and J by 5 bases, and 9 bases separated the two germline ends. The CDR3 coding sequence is TGTGCCACCAGTGATTCCGGGACCAACGAGCAGTACTTC. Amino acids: CATSDSGTNEQYF.

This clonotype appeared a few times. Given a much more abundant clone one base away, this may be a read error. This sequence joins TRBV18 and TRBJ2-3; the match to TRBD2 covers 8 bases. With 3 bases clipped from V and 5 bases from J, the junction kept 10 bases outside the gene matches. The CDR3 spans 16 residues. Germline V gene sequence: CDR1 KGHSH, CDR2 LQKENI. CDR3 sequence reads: CASSPRGAGSEDTQYF. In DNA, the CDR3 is TGTGCCAGCTCACCGCGGGGGGCGGGCAGTGAAGATACGCAGTATTTT.

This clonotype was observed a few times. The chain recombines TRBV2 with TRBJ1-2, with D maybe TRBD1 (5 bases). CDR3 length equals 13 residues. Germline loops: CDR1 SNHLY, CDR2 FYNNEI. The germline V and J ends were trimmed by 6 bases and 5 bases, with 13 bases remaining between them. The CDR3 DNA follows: TGTGCCAGCAGCGAGGGACTTCGGTATGGCTACACCTTC. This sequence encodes CASSEGLRYGYTF.

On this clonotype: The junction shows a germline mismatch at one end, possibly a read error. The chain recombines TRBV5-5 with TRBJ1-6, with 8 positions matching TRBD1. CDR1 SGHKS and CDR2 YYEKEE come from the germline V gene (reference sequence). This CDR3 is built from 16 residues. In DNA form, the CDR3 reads TGTGCCAGCAGCTTGGTAGGGGACAGGTATAATTCACCCCGCCACTTT. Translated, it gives CASSLVGDRYNSPRHF.

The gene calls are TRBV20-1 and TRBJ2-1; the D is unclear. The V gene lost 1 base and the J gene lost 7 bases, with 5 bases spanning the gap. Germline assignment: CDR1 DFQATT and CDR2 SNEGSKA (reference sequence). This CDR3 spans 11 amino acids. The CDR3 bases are TGCAGTGCTAGAGTCATGAATGAGCAGTTCTTC. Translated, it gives CSARVMNEQFF.

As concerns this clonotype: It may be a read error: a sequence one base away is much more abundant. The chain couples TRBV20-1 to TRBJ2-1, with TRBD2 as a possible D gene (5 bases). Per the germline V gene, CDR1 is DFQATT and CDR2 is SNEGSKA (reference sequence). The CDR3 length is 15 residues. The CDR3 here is CSAGDGVRVANEQFF. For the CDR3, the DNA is TGCAGTGCTGGAGACGGCGTTAGGGTAGCGAATGAGCAGTTCTTC.

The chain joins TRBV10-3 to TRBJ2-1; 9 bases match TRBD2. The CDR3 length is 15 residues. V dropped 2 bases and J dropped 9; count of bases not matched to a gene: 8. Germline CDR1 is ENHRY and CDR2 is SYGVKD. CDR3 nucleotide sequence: TGTGCCATCAGTGAGGCGGGAGGGCCACAGAGTGAGCAGTTCTTC. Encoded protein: CAISEAGGPQSEQFF.

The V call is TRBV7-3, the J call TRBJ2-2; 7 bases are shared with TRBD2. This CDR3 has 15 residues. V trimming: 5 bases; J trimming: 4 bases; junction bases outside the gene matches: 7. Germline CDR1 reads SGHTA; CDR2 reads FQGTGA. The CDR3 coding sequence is TGTGCCAGCAGCAGAGCGGGGCTGAGCACCGGGGAGCTGTTTTTT. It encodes CASSRAGLSTGELFF.

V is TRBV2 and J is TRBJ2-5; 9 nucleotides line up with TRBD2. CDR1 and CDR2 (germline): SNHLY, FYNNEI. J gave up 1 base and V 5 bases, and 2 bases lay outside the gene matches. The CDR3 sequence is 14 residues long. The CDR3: CASSISGSQETQYF. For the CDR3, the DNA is TGTGCCAGCAGTATTAGCGGGAGCCAAGAGACCCAGTACTTC.

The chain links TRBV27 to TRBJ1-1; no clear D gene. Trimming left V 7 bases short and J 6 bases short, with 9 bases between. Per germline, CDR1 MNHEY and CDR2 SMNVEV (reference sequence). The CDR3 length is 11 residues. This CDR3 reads CASKTGAEAFF. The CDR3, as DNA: TGTGCCAGCAAGACTGGTGCTGAAGCTTTCTTT.

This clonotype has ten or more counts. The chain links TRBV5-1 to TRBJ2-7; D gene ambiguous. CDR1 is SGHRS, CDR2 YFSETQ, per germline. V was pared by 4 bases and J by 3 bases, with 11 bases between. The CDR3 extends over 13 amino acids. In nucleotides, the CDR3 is TGCGCCAGCAGCCCCATTATGAGCTACGAGCAGTACTTC. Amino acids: CASSPIMSYEQYF.

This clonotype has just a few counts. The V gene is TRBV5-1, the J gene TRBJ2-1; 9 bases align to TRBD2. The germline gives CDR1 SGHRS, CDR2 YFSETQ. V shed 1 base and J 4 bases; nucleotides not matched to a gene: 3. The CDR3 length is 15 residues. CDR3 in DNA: TGCGCCAGCAGCTTGCCTAGCGGGGTTTACAATGAGCAGTTCTTC. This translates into CASSLPSGVYNEQFF.

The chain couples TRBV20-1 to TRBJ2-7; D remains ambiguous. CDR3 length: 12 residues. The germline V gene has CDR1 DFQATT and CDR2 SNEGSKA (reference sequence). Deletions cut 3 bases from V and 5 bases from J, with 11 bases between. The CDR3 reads CSASPLKNEQYF. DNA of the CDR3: TGCAGTGCTAGCCCACTTAAGAACGAGCAGTACTTC.

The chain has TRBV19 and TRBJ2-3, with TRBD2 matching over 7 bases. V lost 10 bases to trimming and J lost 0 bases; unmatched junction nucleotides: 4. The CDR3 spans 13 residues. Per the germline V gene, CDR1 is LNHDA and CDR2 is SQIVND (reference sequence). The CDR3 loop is CATAGSSTDTQYF. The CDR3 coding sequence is TGTGCCACAGCGGGGTCTAGCACAGATACGCAGTATTTT.

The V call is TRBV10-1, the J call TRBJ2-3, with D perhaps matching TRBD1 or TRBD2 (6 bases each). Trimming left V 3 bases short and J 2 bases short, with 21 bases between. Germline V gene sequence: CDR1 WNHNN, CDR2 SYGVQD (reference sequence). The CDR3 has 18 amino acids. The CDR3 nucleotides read TGCGCCAGCAGTGACCTTAGGAACGTGGCGGGACACACAGATACGCAGTATTTT. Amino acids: CASSDLRNVAGHTDTQYF.

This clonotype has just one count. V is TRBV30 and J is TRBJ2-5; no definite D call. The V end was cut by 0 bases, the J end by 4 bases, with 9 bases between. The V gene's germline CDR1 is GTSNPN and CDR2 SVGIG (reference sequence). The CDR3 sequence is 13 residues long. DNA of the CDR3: TGTGCCTGGAGTGTCGAAAATTCAGAGACCCAGTACTTC. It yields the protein CAWSVENSETQYF.